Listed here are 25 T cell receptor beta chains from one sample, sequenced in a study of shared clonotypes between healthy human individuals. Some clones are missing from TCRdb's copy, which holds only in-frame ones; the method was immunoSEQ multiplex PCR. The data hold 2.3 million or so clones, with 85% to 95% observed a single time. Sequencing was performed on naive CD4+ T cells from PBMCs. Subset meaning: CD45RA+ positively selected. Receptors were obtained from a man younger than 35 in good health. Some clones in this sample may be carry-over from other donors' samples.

The CDR3 sequence: CASRVWASGQPQHF. CDR3 bases: TGTGCCAGCAGGGTCTGGGCTTCGGGCCAGCCCCAGCATTTT. The chain couples TRBV6-1 to TRBJ1-5, with D uncertain. The V end was cut by 6 bases, the J end by 7 bases, with 16 bases between. The CDR3 spans 14 residues. Germline CDR1 reads MNHNS; CDR2 reads SASEGT.

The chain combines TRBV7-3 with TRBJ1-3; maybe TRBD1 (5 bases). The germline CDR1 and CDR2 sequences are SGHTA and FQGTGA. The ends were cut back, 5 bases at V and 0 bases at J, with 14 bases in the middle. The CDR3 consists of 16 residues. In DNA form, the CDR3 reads TGTGCCAGCAGCCCGGGGACGGCCAACTCTGGAAACACCATATATTTT. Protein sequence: CASSPGTANSGNTIYF.

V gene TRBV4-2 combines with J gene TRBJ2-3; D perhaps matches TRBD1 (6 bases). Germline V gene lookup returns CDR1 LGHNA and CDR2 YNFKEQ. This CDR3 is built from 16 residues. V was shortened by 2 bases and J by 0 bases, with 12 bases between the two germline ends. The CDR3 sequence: CASSQPRGHSTDTQYF. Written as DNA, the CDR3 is TGTGCCAGCAGCCAACCCAGGGGACACAGCACAGATACGCAGTATTTT.

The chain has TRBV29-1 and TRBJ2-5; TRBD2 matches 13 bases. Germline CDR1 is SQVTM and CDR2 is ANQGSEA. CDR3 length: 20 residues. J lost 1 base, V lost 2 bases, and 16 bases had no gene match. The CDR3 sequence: CSVEFVPGRGLAGIQETQYF. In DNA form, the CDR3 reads TGCAGCGTTGAATTCGTACCGGGCCGGGGACTAGCGGGGATCCAAGAGACCCAGTACTTC.

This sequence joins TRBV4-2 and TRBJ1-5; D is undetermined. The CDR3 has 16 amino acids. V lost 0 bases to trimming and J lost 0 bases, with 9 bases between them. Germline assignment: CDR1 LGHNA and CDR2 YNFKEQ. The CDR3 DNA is TGTGCCAGCAGCCAAGATCAGTACAGTAGCAATCAGCCCCAGCATTTT. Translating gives CASSQDQYSSNQPQHF.

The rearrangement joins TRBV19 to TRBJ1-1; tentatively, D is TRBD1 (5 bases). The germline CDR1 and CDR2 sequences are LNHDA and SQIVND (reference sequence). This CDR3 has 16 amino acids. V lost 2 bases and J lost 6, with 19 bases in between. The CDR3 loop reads CASSIRTGNMYAEAFF. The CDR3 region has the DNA TGTGCCAGTAGTATACGCACAGGAAATATGTACGCTGAAGCTTTCTTT. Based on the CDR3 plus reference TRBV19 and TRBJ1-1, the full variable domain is DGGITQSPKYLFRKEGQNVTLSCEQNLNHDAMYWYRQDPGQGLRLIYYSQIVNDFQKGDIAEGYSVSREKKESFPLTVTSAQKNPTAFYLCASSIRTGNMYAEAFFGQGTRLTVV.

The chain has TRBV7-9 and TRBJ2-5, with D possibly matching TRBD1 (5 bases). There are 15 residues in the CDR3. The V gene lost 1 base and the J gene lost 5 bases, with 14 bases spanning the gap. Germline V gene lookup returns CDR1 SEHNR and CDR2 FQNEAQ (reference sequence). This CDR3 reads CASSLGFRESETQYF. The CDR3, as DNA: TGTGCCAGCAGCTTAGGTTTCAGGGAATCGGAGACCCAGTACTTC. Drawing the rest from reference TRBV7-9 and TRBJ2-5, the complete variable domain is DTGVSQNPRHKITKRGQNVTFRCDPISEHNRLYWYRQTLGQGPEFLTYFQNEAQLEKSRLLSDRFSAERPKGSFSTLEIQRTEQGDSAMYLCASSLGFRESETQYFGPGTRLLVL.

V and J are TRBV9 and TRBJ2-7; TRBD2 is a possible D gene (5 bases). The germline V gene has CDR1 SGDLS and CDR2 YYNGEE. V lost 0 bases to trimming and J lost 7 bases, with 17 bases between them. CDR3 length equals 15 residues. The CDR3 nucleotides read TGTGCCAGCAGCGTAGAGTCAGGTCACTGGAGGGAGCAGTACTTC. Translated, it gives CASSVESGHWREQYF.

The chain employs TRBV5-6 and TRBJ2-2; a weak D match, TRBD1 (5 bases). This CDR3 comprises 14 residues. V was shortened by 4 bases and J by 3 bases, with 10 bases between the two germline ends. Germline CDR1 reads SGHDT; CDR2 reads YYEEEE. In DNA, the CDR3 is TGTGCCAGCAGCCCCAGGGCCTACACCGGGGAGCTGTTTTTT. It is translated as CASSPRAYTGELFF. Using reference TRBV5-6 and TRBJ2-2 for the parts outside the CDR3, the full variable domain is DAGVTQSPTHLIKTRGQQVTLRCSPKSGHDTVSWYQQALGQGPQFIFQYYEEEERQRGNFPDRFSGHQFPNYSSELNVNALLLGDSALYLCASSPRAYTGELFFGEGSRLTVL.

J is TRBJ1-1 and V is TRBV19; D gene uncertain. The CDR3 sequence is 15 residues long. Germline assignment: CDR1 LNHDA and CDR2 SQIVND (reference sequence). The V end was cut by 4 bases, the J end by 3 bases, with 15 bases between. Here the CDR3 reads CASSRGLPADTEAFF. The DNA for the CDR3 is TGTGCCAGTAGTAGGGGTCTTCCTGCGGACACTGAAGCTTTCTTT.

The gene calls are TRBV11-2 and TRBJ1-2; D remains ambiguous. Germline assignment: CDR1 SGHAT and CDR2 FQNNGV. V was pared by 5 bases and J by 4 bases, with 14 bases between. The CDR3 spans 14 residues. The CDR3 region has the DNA TGTGCCAGCAGCCCGGGCGAAGGGTCCTATGGCTACACCTTC. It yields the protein CASSPGEGSYGYTF.

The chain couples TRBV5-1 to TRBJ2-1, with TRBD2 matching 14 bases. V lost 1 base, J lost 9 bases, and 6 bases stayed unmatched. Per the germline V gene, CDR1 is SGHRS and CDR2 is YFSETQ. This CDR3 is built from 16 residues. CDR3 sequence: CASSLPGLAGVAEQFF. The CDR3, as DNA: TGCGCCAGCAGCTTGCCGGGACTAGCGGGAGTGGCTGAGCAGTTCTTC.

The CDR3 region has the DNA TGCAGCGTTGTCGGGCTAGCCGGTCCGTTGGAGCAGTACTTC. Translating it yields CSVVGLAGPLEQYF. V usage is TRBV29-1 and J usage is TRBJ2-7; a possible D gene is TRBD2 (5 bases). The germline V gene encodes CDR1 SQVTM and CDR2 ANQGSEA. The ends were cut back, 4 bases at V and 7 bases at J, with 20 bases in the middle. The CDR3 runs 14 residues.

The CDR3 DNA reads as TGTGCCAGCTTTACGGCTTCTAGCACAGATACGCAGTATTTT. Amino acid sequence: CASFTASSTDTQYF. The chain combines TRBV28 with TRBJ2-3; D is uncertain. CDR1 MDHEN and CDR2 SYDVKM come from the germline V gene. Trimming shortened V by 8 bases and J by 0 bases, and 12 bases separated the two germline ends. This CDR3 is built from 14 residues.

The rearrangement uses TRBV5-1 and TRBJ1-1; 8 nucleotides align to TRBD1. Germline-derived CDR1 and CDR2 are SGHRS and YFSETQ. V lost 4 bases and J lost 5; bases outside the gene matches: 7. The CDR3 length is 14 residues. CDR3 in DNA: TGCGCCAGCAGCACAGGGGGTGGGAAGACTGAAGCTTTCTTT. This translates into CASSTGGGKTEAFF.

The CDR3 reads CASSYSPKTMNTEAFF. The DNA for the CDR3 is TGTGCCAGCAGTTATAGTCCCAAAACGATGAACACTGAAGCTTTCTTT. The V call is TRBV6-5, the J call TRBJ1-1, with unresolved D. This CDR3 is 16 amino acids long. Germline-derived CDR1 and CDR2 are MNHEY and SVGAGI. V was cut by 3 bases and J by 0 bases, with 14 bases left in between.

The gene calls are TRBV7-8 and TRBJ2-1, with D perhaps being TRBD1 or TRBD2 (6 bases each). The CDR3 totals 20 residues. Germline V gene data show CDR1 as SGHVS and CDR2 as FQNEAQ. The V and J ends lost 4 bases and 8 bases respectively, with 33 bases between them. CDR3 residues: CASSSQFIPVKRAGGHEQFF. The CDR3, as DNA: TGTGCCAGCAGCTCGCAATTTATCCCCGTCAAGCGGGCCGGGGGCCATGAGCAGTTCTTC.

CDR3 in DNA: TGTGCCAGCAGCCCAAACCCCTACACAGTTGACGCGAACACCGGGGAGCTGTTTTTT. This translates into CASSPNPYTVDANTGELFF. The rearrangement uses TRBV13 and TRBJ2-2; D gene unclear. V lost 5 bases and J lost 0, with 22 bases in between. CDR3 size: 19 residues. Germline V gene data show CDR1 as PRHDT and CDR2 as FYEKMQ (reference sequence).

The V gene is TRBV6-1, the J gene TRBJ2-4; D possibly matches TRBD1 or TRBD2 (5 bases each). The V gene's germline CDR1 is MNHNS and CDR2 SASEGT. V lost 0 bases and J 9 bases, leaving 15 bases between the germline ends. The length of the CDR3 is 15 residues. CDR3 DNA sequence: TGTGCCAGCAGTGAAGCGGGCCTGGGTGGGGGCATTCAGTACTTC. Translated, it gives CASSEAGLGGGIQYF.

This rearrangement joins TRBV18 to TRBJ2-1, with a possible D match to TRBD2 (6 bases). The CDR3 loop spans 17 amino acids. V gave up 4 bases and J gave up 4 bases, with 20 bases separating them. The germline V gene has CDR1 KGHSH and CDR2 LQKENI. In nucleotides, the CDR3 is TGTGCCAGCTCACGGGTCGCTACGGGAGCAGGGTACAATGAGCAGTTCTTC. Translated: CASSRVATGAGYNEQFF.

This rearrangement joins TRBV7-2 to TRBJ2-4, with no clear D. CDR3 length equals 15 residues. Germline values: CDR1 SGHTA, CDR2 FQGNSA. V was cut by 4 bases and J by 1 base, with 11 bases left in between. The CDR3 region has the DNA TGTGCCAGCAGCTCCGCCCGATCCGCCAAAAACATTCAGTACTTC. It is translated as CASSSARSAKNIQYF.

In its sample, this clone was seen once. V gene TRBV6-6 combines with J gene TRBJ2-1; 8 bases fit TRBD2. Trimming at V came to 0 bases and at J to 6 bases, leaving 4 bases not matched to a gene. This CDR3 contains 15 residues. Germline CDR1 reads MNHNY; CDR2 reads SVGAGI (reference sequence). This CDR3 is CASSYSREGLNEQFF. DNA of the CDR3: TGTGCCAGCAGTTACTCTCGGGAGGGCCTCAATGAGCAGTTCTTC.

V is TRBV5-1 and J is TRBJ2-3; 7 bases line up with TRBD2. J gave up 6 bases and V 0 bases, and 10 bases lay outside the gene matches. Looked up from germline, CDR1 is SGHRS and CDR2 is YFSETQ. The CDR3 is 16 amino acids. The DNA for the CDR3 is TGCGCCAGCAGCTTGGTTGCGGGGACTAATGGGGATACGCAGTATTTT. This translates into CASSLVAGTNGDTQYF.

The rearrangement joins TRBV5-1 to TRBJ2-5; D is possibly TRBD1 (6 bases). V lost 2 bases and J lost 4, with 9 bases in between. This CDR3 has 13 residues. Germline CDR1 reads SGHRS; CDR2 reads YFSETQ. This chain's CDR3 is CASSFRGPETQYF. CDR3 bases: TGCGCCAGCAGCTTCAGGGGCCCAGAGACCCAGTACTTC.

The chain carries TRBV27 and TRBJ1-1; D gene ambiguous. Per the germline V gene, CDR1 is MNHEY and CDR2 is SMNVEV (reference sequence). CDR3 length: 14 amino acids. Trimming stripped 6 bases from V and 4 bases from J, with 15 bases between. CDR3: CASSLGYEFTEAFF. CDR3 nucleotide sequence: TGTGCCAGCAGCTTGGGGTATGAGTTCACTGAAGCTTTCTTT.